This entry lists 27 T cell receptor beta chains sequenced from one sample in a study of T cells after posttransplantation cyclophosphamide. Cyclophosphamide on days +3 and +4 followed busulfan-fludarabine conditioning and a marrow graft. Profiled with immunoSEQ multiplex PCR; TCRdb holds only in-frame clones, not every one. The profile shows 23,000 or so clones, 86% of them singletons. The starting material was PBMCs, obtained after allogeneic stem cell transplant with posttransplant cyclophosphamide. The receptor set was obtained from a female patient under 45 who received an allogeneic stem cell transplant from an unrelated donor, was CMV-positive, and had no GVHD. Some T cells may trace back to the graft donor.

V and J are TRBV4-1 and TRBJ1-5, with unresolved D. V was cut by 0 bases and J by 5 bases, with 11 bases left in between. The germline V gene has CDR1 MGHRA and CDR2 YSYEKL. CDR3 length equals 15 residues. This CDR3 is CASSQDPQADQPQHF. CDR3 in DNA: TGCGCCAGCAGCCAAGATCCCCAGGCCGATCAGCCCCAGCATTTT.

The rearrangement uses TRBV5-8 and TRBJ2-5; 7 bases are shared with TRBD1. The better agreement between TRBJ2-7 and the DNA end casts doubt on the J call. Germline values: CDR1 SGHTS, CDR2 YDEGEE. There are 16 residues in the CDR3. DNA of the CDR3: TGTGCCAGCAGTGCGATATCAGACAGGGACCCCCACGAGCAGTACTTC. Amino acids: CASSAISDRDPHEQYF.

The gene calls are TRBV27 and TRBJ2-2; D might be TRBD2 (6 bases). CDR3 length: 14 amino acids. Germline CDR1 and CDR2: MNHEY and SMNVEV (reference sequence). The germline V and J ends were trimmed by 3 bases and 7 bases, with 12 bases remaining between them. The CDR3 DNA is TGTGCCAGCAGTTTTTTAGGAGGGCACGGGGAGCTGTTTTTT. As protein: CASSFLGGHGELFF.

In its sample, this clone was seen a few times. The CDR3: CAISESGQGGQPQHF. For the CDR3, the DNA is TGTGCCATCAGTGAGTCGGGACAGGGAGGACAGCCCCAGCATTTT. This chain joins TRBV10-3 and TRBJ1-5; 9 bases align to TRBD1. The CDR3 runs to 15 residues. After removal of 0 bases from V and 7 bases from J, the junction contained 4 bases not matched to a gene. CDR1 is ENHRY, CDR2 SYGVKD, per germline.

This chain links TRBV18 with TRBJ2-7, with 9 bases identical to TRBD1. V lost 4 bases and J lost 2; bases outside the gene matches: 12. The CDR3 length is 17 residues. From germline, CDR1 is KGHSH and CDR2 LQKENI. The CDR3 sequence: CASSQGVTGQGTYEQYF. CDR3 bases: TGTGCCAGCTCACAGGGTGTCACGGGACAGGGAACCTACGAGCAGTACTTC. The full variable domain, completed using reference TRBV18 and TRBJ2-7, is NAGVMQNPRHLVRRRGQEARLRCSPMKGHSHVYWYRQLPEEGLKFMVYLQKENIIDESGMPKERFSAEFPKEGPSILRIQQVVRGDSAAYFCASSQGVTGQGTYEQYFGPGTRLTVT.

This clone was observed a single time. This CDR3 reads CASSVGQGNQPQHF. In nucleotides, the CDR3 is TGTGCCAGCAGCGTAGGCCAGGGGAATCAGCCCCAGCATTTT. This chain links TRBV9 with TRBJ1-5, with a tentative D call TRBD1 (6 bases). This CDR3 spans 14 amino acids. V was trimmed by 0 bases and J by 4 bases, leaving 8 bases between them. From germline, CDR1 is SGDLS and CDR2 YYNGEE.

The chain uses TRBV9 and TRBJ2-7, with TRBD2 matching over 8 bases. Germline-derived CDR1 and CDR2 are SGDLS and YYNGEE. The J segment lost 2 bases and the V segment lost 3 bases, leaving 10 bases of the junction unmatched. This CDR3 is 16 amino acids long. CDR3 in DNA: TGTGCCAGCAGCGAGGGCCCACCAGCGGGGGCCTACGAGCAGTACTTC. Encoded protein: CASSEGPPAGAYEQYF.

The chain is built from TRBV19 and TRBJ1-2; D gene uncertain. The CDR3 is 16 residues long. Germline lookup yields CDR1 LNHDA and CDR2 SQIVND (reference sequence). V was clipped by 3 bases and J by 6 bases, with 20 bases between them. The DNA for the CDR3 is TGTGCCAGTAGTATTTCCCTCCTTATCCCAGGAAATGGCTACACCTTC. This gives the protein CASSISLLIPGNGYTF.

Concerning this clone: Distinct nucleotide sequences in the sample also encode this CDR3. The chain links TRBV4-3 to TRBJ1-2; no clear D gene. CDR1 is LGHNA, CDR2 YSLEER, per germline. V lost 3 bases and J 8 bases, leaving 16 bases between the germline ends. The CDR3 length is 14 residues. CDR3 DNA sequence: TGCGCCAGCAGCCAGGGAGGAGGGAGCGGCGGCTACACCTTC. The encoded protein is CASSQGGGSGGYTF.

The V call is TRBV5-1, the J call TRBJ1-3; D is unclear. Between the trimmed V and J ends, which lost 4 bases and 4 bases, there was a span of 15 bases. CDR3 length: 15 amino acids. Germline CDR1 is SGHRS and CDR2 is YFSETQ. The CDR3 region is CASSLDRGRGNTIYF. The CDR3 nucleotides read TGCGCCAGCAGCCTGGACCGGGGTCGAGGAAACACCATATATTTT.

The rearrangement joins TRBV5-4 to TRBJ2-3; 8 bases are a match to TRBD2. This CDR3 has 15 amino acids. Looked up from germline, CDR1 is SGHNT and CDR2 is YYREEE (reference sequence). The ends lost 4 bases at V and 4 bases at J; junction bases unmatched: 8. The chain's CDR3 is CASSLLAGSADTQYF. The CDR3 coding sequence is TGTGCCAGCAGCCTGTTAGCGGGGTCGGCAGATACGCAGTATTTT.

In its sample, this clone was seen once. The chain links TRBV12-5 to TRBJ1-5; possibly TRBD1 for D (6 bases). Trimming removed 4 bases from V and 3 bases from J, with 10 bases in between. Germline V gives CDR1 LGHNT, CDR2 FRNRAP. CDR3 length: 14 residues. Written as DNA, the CDR3 is TGTGCTAGTGGTTCCGGACAGCTCAATCAGCCCCAGCATTTT. It yields the protein CASGSGQLNQPQHF.

This chain joins TRBV27 and TRBJ2-3; a possible D gene is TRBD2 (5 bases). Looked up from germline, CDR1 is MNHEY and CDR2 is SMNVEV (reference sequence). V was trimmed by 4 bases and J by 4 bases, leaving 12 bases between them. This CDR3 has 14 amino acids. CDR3 DNA: TGTGCCAGCAGTTCGACTATGCCCCCAGATACGCAGTATTTT. It yields the protein CASSSTMPPDTQYF.

The rearrangement joins TRBV10-3 to TRBJ2-1; no definite D call. Per the germline V gene, CDR1 is ENHRY and CDR2 is SYGVKD. Trimming shortened V by 3 bases and J by 8 bases, and 11 bases separated the two germline ends. The CDR3 is made up of 13 amino acids. Written as DNA, the CDR3 is TGTGCCATCAGTGAAGGAACAGTGGATGAGCAGTTCTTC. Residues: CAISEGTVDEQFF.

This sequence joins TRBV10-2 and TRBJ2-5, with TRBD1 identical over 7 bases. V was clipped by 7 bases and J by 5 bases; unmatched bases: 10. This CDR3 has 14 amino acids. The germline gives CDR1 WSHSY, CDR2 SAAADI. The CDR3 bases are TGCGCCAGCAACAGGGGTCGAAGTGGGGAGACCCAGTACTTC. Amino acids: CASNRGRSGETQYF.

This clone was seen a handful of times. V and J are TRBV6-6 and TRBJ1-1; 7 nucleotides align to TRBD1. CDR3 length equals 14 residues. Germline trimming cut 0 bases from V and 3 bases from J; bases unmatched to any gene: 1. CDR1 MNHNY and CDR2 SVGAGI come from the germline V gene (reference sequence). CDR3 bases: TGTGCCAGCAGTTACTCGGGACAGTACACTGAAGCTTTCTTT. Residues: CASSYSGQYTEAFF.

This sequence joins TRBV28 and TRBJ1-4; D may be TRBD1 (6 bases). V lost 7 bases and J 6 bases, leaving 21 bases between the germline ends. This CDR3 has 16 amino acids. The germline V gene has CDR1 MDHEN and CDR2 SYDVKM. The CDR3 DNA follows: TGTGCCAGCACCTCGCCCGGGGGGCTTGCTGATGAAAAACTGTTTTTT. It codes for CASTSPGGLADEKLFF.

The V gene is TRBV28, the J gene TRBJ1-2; D may be TRBD1 (6 bases). CDR1 and CDR2 (germline): MDHEN, SYDVKM. The CDR3 is made up of 13 amino acids. The V gene lost 5 bases and the J gene lost 8 bases, with 15 bases spanning the gap. The DNA of the CDR3 is TGTGCCAGCAGTCGGACAGCGGTCTCGGGCTACACCTTC. Translation: CASSRTAVSGYTF.

This chain uses TRBV7-6 with TRBJ2-3, with TRBD1 matching 8 bases. The V gene's germline CDR1 is SGHVS and CDR2 FNYEAQ. Trimming removed 0 bases from V and 3 bases from J; junction bases left unmatched: 5. The CDR3 covers 16 residues. CDR3 region: CASSLAGTGGTDTQYF. The CDR3 DNA is TGTGCCAGCAGCTTAGCGGGGACAGGTGGTACAGATACGCAGTATTTT.

For the CDR3, the DNA is TGCAGCGTAAATCAGGGCCCAGGGTATGGCTACACCTTC. This gives the protein CSVNQGPGYGYTF. The rearrangement links TRBV29-1 to TRBJ1-2, with TRBD1 as a possible D gene (5 bases). V shed 6 bases and J shed 5 bases, with 16 bases lying between them. In germline, CDR1 is SQVTM, CDR2 ANQGSEA. There are 13 residues in the CDR3.

The chain has TRBV18 and TRBJ2-7, with D maybe TRBD2 (5 bases). V was cut by 3 bases and J by 0 bases, with 15 bases left in between. The CDR3 sequence is 16 residues long. The germline V gene encodes CDR1 KGHSH and CDR2 LQKENI. The CDR3 reads CASSPNRAGSSYEQYF. The DNA of the CDR3 is TGTGCCAGCTCACCTAACCGGGCGGGTAGCTCCTACGAGCAGTACTTC.

The V call is TRBV5-1, the J call TRBJ1-1; D is uncertain. Trimming took 5 bases from V and 4 from J, leaving 18 bases between them. The CDR3 is made up of 15 amino acids. CDR1 SGHRS and CDR2 YFSETQ come from the germline V gene. DNA of the CDR3: TGCGCCAGCAGTTTGTCCGCCCTTGGGAGCACTGAAGCTTTCTTT. It is translated as CASSLSALGSTEAFF.

This clone occurred a few times. The chain is built from TRBV2 and TRBJ1-1; TRBD1 agrees at 9 bases. Germline lookup yields CDR1 SNHLY and CDR2 FYNNEI. This CDR3 comprises 15 residues. Trimming at V came to 4 bases and at J to 7 bases, leaving 10 bases not matched to a gene. CDR3 sequence (DNA): TGTGCCAGCAGTGTCGTGGAACAGGGGGCGGGTGAAGCTTTCTTT. Protein: CASSVVEQGAGEAFF.

This sequence joins TRBV5-5 and TRBJ2-3, with 9 bases fitting TRBD1. This CDR3 has 15 amino acids. In germline, CDR1 is SGHKS, CDR2 YYEKEE (reference sequence). V lost 4 bases, J lost 1 base, and 4 bases stayed unmatched. CDR3 coding DNA: TGTGCCAGCAGCCATAACAGGGGGCGCACAGATACGCAGTATTTT. This gives the protein CASSHNRGRTDTQYF.

The chain uses TRBV7-2 and TRBJ1-2; D unclear. Germline V gene data show CDR1 as SGHTA and CDR2 as FQGNSA. CDR3 length: 13 residues. V lost 1 base and J lost 3, with 6 bases in between. CDR3 nucleotide sequence: TGTGCCAGCAGCTTAGGGCTCGACTATGGCTACACCTTC. Translated, it gives CASSLGLDYGYTF. Complete variable domain (other parts from reference TRBV7-2 and TRBJ1-2): GAGVSQSPSNKVTEKGKDVELRCDPISGHTALYWYRQSLGQGLEFLIYFQGNSAPDKSGLPSDRFSAERTGGSVSTLTIQRTQQEDSAVYLCASSLGLDYGYTFGSGTRLTVV.

This rearrangement joins TRBV11-2 to TRBJ1-2, with 7 positions matching TRBD1. Trimming at V came to 1 base and at J to 3 bases, leaving 5 bases not matched to a gene. Germline CDR1 reads SGHAT; CDR2 reads FQNNGV. This CDR3 is 15 amino acids long. The chain's CDR3 is CASSLGQGVYYGYTF. CDR3 coding DNA: TGTGCCAGCAGCTTAGGACAGGGTGTGTACTATGGCTACACCTTC. Filled out from reference TRBV11-2 and TRBJ1-2, the complete variable domain reads EAGVAQSPRYKIIEKRQSVAFWCNPISGHATLYWYQQILGQGPKLLIQFQNNGVVDDSQLPKDRFSAERLKGVDSTLKIQPAKLEDSAVYLCASSLGQGVYYGYTFGSGTRLTVV.

The chain couples TRBV15 to TRBJ2-7; 9 bases map to TRBD1. Losses at the gene ends were 2 bases for V and 4 bases for J; bases not matched to a gene: 12. The CDR3 has 17 residues. The germline V gene encodes CDR1 LNHNV and CDR2 YYDKDF (reference sequence). CDR3 bases: TGTGCCACCAGCAGAACCTCTCACAGGGGGCTCCCTTACGAGCAGTACTTC. It is translated as CATSRTSHRGLPYEQYF.